One and the same sample provided the 10 T cell receptor beta chains below, sequenced in a study of shared clonotypes between healthy human individuals. Only in-frame clones appear in the TCRdb table, and some are missing; sequencing was by immunoSEQ multiplex PCR. The sample lists a few million clones, around 93% seen once, with approximately 0.39% in the top ten. Sequenced sample: naive CD4+ T cells from PBMCs. Noted subset: CD45RA+ positively selected. Every receptor here comes from a man between 18 and 29 years old in good health. Some clones in this sample may be carry-over from other donors' samples.

This rearrangement joins TRBV5-1 to TRBJ1-3; D gene unclear. CDR3 length equals 16 residues. Germline CDR1 and CDR2: SGHRS and YFSETQ. V shed 0 bases and J shed 0 bases, with 10 bases lying between them. The CDR3 DNA sequence: TGCGCCAGCAGCTTGGGCGCGGCGAGCTCTGGAAACACCATATATTTT. This codes for CASSLGAASSGNTIYF.

The table lists this clone with a count of one. The DNA of the CDR3 is TGCGCCAGCAGCTTGGCCCTTTTTAGCTCCTACGAGCAGTACTTC. Residues: CASSLALFSSYEQYF. V usage is TRBV5-1 and J usage is TRBJ2-7; D is ambiguous. The CDR3 is 15 residues long. Germline assignment: CDR1 SGHRS and CDR2 YFSETQ. V was shortened by 0 bases and J by 0 bases, with 10 bases between the two germline ends. The full variable domain, in which reference TRBV5-1 and TRBJ2-7 provide the parts outside the CDR3, is KAGVTQTPRYLIKTRGQQVTLSCSPISGHRSVSWYQQTPGQGLQFLFEYFSETQRNKGNFPGRFSGRQFSNSRSEMNVSTLELGDSALYLCASSLALFSSYEQYFGPGTRLTVT.

This CDR3 is CASSPPWPGEGTGELFF. The CDR3 DNA follows: TGTGCCAGCTCACCACCGTGGCCGGGAGAGGGCACCGGGGAGCTGTTTTTT. V usage is TRBV18 and J usage is TRBJ2-2; tentatively, D is TRBD2 (6 bases). The CDR3 extends over 17 amino acids. Trimming removed 0 bases from V and 4 bases from J, with 15 bases in between. Germline V gene lookup returns CDR1 KGHSH and CDR2 LQKENI. The whole variable domain, remainder taken from reference TRBV18 and TRBJ2-2, is NAGVMQNPRHLVRRRGQEARLRCSPMKGHSHVYWYRQLPEEGLKFMVYLQKENIIDESGMPKERFSAEFPKEGPSILRIQQVVRGDSAAYFCASSPPWPGEGTGELFFGEGSRLTVL.

Comment on this clone: The same CDR3 is also encoded by other DNA sequences in this sample. This chain joins TRBV18 and TRBJ2-5; the D is unclear. The CDR3 is made up of 15 amino acids. Germline CDR1 and CDR2: KGHSH and LQKENI. V lost 6 bases, J lost 1 base, and 15 bases lay in between. CDR3 bases: TGTGCCAGCTCTCCGGTCTCCGGCAGCCAAGAGACCCAGTACTTC. As protein: CASSPVSGSQETQYF.

The chain employs TRBV7-3 and TRBJ1-1, with TRBD1 as a possible D gene (5 bases). The CDR3 covers 17 residues. Trimming took 4 bases from V and 0 from J, leaving 18 bases between them. Germline CDR1 is SGHTA and CDR2 is FQGTGA. This chain's CDR3 is CASSWRTGRILNTEAFF. The DNA for the CDR3 is TGTGCCAGCAGCTGGAGGACGGGGCGAATCCTGAACACTGAAGCTTTCTTT.

This clone was seen more than once but under ten times. Other DNA sequences in this specimen translate into the identical CDR3. The chain recombines TRBV27 with TRBJ1-1; D remains unclear. Germline lookup yields CDR1 MNHEY and CDR2 SMNVEV (reference sequence). V was cut by 4 bases and J by 0 bases, with 6 bases left in between. The length of the CDR3 is 13 residues. The CDR3 is CASSSTLNTEAFF. CDR3 DNA: TGTGCCAGCAGTTCGACATTGAACACTGAAGCTTTCTTT.

The sample holds a few counts of this clone. Other DNA sequences within the sample encode an identical CDR3. V is TRBV28 and J is TRBJ2-7; no clear D. V shed 1 base and J shed 4 bases, with 5 bases lying between them. Germline V gives CDR1 MDHEN, CDR2 SYDVKM. This CDR3 region has 12 residues. CDR3 sequence reads: CASSLSGYEQYF. CDR3 in DNA: TGTGCCAGCAGTTTATCCGGGTACGAGCAGTACTTC.

The chain combines TRBV19 with TRBJ1-1, with 7 bases lining up with TRBD1. V shed 7 bases and J 1 base; nucleotides not matched to a gene: 12. Germline V gene data show CDR1 as LNHDA and CDR2 as SQIVND (reference sequence). CDR3 length: 16 amino acids. Here the CDR3 reads CASTPLRGGKNTEAFF. As DNA, the CDR3 is TGTGCCAGTACCCCTCTCAGGGGGGGGAAGAACACTGAAGCTTTCTTT.

Note on this clone: Other DNA sequences from this sample encode an identical CDR3 as well. The V call is TRBV7-3, the J call TRBJ1-1; TRBD1 is a possible D gene (5 bases). CDR3 length: 14 residues. Trimming stripped 1 base from V and 3 bases from J, with 9 bases between. Germline V gives CDR1 SGHTA, CDR2 FQGTGA. CDR3 DNA sequence: TGTGCCAGCAGCTTAAGAGGCAGGGACACTGAAGCTTTCTTT. It yields the protein CASSLRGRDTEAFF.

The chain combines TRBV4-1 with TRBJ2-1; 8 nucleotides agree with TRBD2. CDR1 is MGHRA, CDR2 YSYEKL, per germline. Unmatched junction bases numbered 14, after V lost 4 bases and J lost 0 bases. The CDR3 totals 19 residues. The CDR3: CASSLHPRTSGHSYNEQFF. CDR3 nucleotides: TGCGCCAGCAGCCTGCACCCTCGAACTAGCGGACACTCCTACAATGAGCAGTTCTTC.